This record concerns one T cell receptor beta chain sequence. This clone's antigen is unknown. No clone much larger than this one lies a single base away; base qualities are absent. This sample is drawn from a study of shared clonotypes between healthy human individuals (TCRdb year 2020). Regarding the complete study: Three men and a couple of women, aged 18 to 49 years, made up the cohort. Blood TCR repertoires of a handful of healthy adults were deeply sequenced to estimate repertoire size and the extent of clonotype sharing between individuals. Leukapheresis yielded between about 0.8 and 8.9 billion PBMCs per donor. For each donor, CD4 naive and CD4 memory were each run on three plates, CD8 naive on two plates, and CD8 memory on one plate. To increase sequencing depth and limit assay-specific biases, TCR repertoire library preparation and sequencing were carried out by different laboratories using diverse techniques.

Using the deep immunoSEQ assay, multiplex PCR amplified TCR CDR3 regions from genomic DNA. Extracted genomic DNA from each cell subset was distributed evenly across all wells of several immunoSEQ 96-well plates, and each plate was treated as a replicate. For sorted subsets, roughly 190 ng of genomic DNA, equivalent to 25,000 to 35,000 T cell genomes, went into each replicate PCR. The purified libraries were quantified using a Qubit 3.0 fluorometer, sized with a Bioanalyzer 2100, and then quantified again using the KAPA Library Quantification kit. Every immunoSEQ 96-well plate was sequenced on a separate single-read 150-cycle Illumina NextSeq 550 flow cell. The authors processed their data as follows. Because the immunoSEQ output held only junctional sequences and lacked quality scores, the filtering could not match the filtering applied to full-length reads. To assign V/J genes and CDR3, sequences were annotated against IMGT germline references using PyIR, a Python wrapper for IgBLAST v1.9. Reads were removed for weak V/J assignments (E-value above 1e-6), missing CDR3, stop codons, out-of-frame junctions, or ambiguous translated residues. A V3J clonotype was defined by an identical inferred V gene, J gene, and CDR3 amino acid sequence. Percentage overlap between repertoires was calculated by dividing the number of shared unique clonotypes by the size of the smaller repertoire. Repertoire richness was assessed with RTK rarefaction, the Chao1 estimator, and Recon v2.1 estimates of unobserved clonotypes. Generation probabilities for all TCRbeta clonotypes obtained by the gDNA method from several donors were computed using OLGA. In TCRdb, the immuneACCESS table is reduced to in-frame sequences with V and J assigned. These tables do not hold every clone; where another copy was compared, an unresolved V gene accounts for under half, and the others remain unexplained. That table is the source of V, J and clone size, and D and trimming were worked out from the DNA. This sample holds around 510,000 clones; about 96% were observed only once. 0.055% to 0.075% of the sample is held by the ten biggest clonotypes.

Results and caveats for the whole study, not just this receptor: Naive subsets generally had larger estimated clonotype richness than memory subsets. Because the study included only a small number of donors, the genetic and exposure-history diversity represented was limited. Incomplete sequencing was indicated by rarefaction of sorted-subset datasets, despite the large sequencing depth. Sharing across several donors was observed for roughly 5% of naive CD4, about 3.2% of naive CD8, 2.3% of memory CD4, and roughly 0.4% of memory CD8 clonotypes. Compared with non-shared clonotypes, clonotypes shared by all four sorted-subset donors had higher generation probabilities. Sampling was limited to blood, and TCR repertoires in tissue likely differ from TCR repertoires in blood. Based on pairwise subsampling, the degree of clonotype sharing among donors was expected to be affected by sequencing depth.

The donors were healthy, HIV-negative adults with no recently reported acute infections or vaccinations. Every donor was a Caucasian adult living in Nashville, Tennessee, USA. CD4+ T cells were enriched by magnetic negative selection, after which naive cells were positively selected on CD45RA and the negative fraction was taken as the memory subset. Blood was collected by leukapheresis, and PBMCs were isolated by Ficoll-Histopaque density gradient centrifugation and then cryopreserved in liquid nitrogen vapor phase. Analytical flow cytometry was used to check the purity and quantity of every magnetically sorted T cell population. From each sorted fraction, genomic DNA was isolated and quantified by UV absorbance on a Nanodrop 2000c. For CDR1 and CDR2, the germline V gene lists ENHRY and SYGVKD. V was cut back by 7 bases and J by 6 bases, leaving a gap of 13 bases between them. The CDR3 holds 13 amino acids from the cysteine to the phenylalanine. CDR3 DNA is the only sequence kept; it has 39 bases, read in frame from the first base.

This sequence originates from a woman under 40 in good health. Sequencing input: naive CD4+ T cells sorted from blood. What this sample's cell subset or site label stands for: CD45RA+ positively selected. The sequence links TRBV10-3 to TRBJ1-5; the D segment cannot be called with confidence. The nucleotides are TGTGCCATCATGGGGTCAGCGGGTCAGCCCCAGCATTTT. Translated, this is CAIMGSAGQPQHF.